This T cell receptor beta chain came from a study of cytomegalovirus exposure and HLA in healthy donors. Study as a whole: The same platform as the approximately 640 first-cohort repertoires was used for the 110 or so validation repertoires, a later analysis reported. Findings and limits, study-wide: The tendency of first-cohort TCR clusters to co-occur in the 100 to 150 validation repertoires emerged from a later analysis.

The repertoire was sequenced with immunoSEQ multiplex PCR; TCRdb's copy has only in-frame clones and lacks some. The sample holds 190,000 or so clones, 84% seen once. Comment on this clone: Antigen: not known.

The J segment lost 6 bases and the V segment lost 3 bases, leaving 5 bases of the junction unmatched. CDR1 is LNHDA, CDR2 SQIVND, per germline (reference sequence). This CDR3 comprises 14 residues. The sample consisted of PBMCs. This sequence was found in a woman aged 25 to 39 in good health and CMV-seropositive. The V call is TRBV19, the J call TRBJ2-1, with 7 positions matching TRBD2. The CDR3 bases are TGTGCCAGTAGTATCGCGGGAGTGGGCAATGAGCAGTTCTTC. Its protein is CASSIAGVGNEQFF.